The entry below describes one TCR beta chain. What it binds is unknown. TCRdb's table, derived via immunoSEQ multiplex PCR, lists solely in-frame clones and lacks some. The sample lists 25,000 to 30,000 clones; 70% to 80% were seen once. Germline CDR1 is LGHNA and CDR2 is YNFKEQ. With V trimmed by 1 base and J by 5 bases, 10 bases remained unmatched. CDR3 size: 18 residues. The data derive from a study of OX40 agonist ivuxolimab in advanced cancers. Across the whole study: Hepatocellular carcinoma, melanoma, renal cell or head and neck cancer occurred in dose-escalation patients. General study results and limits: The mean number of expanded clones was higher in CD8+ T cells than in CD4+.

The input for sequencing was CD4+ or CD8+ T cells sorted from blood, taken in a trial of the OX40 agonist ivuxolimab. This chain connects TRBV4-2 to TRBJ2-3, with 12 bases that match TRBD2. The clonotype comes from an adult with an advanced solid tumor such as melanoma, head and neck, liver or kidney cancer. The CDR3 reads CASSQGLAGGPTLDTQYF. DNA for the CDR3: TGTGCCAGCAGCCAAGGCCTAGCGGGGGGGCCGACTTTAGATACGCAGTATTTT.